This T cell receptor (beta chain) came from a study of cytomegalovirus exposure and HLA in healthy donors. General study results and limits: Across HLA loci, a later analysis found differing TCR association rates, with DRB1 most and HLA-C fewest.

The PCR had 60 Vbeta and 13 Jbeta primers. This table comes from immunoSEQ multiplex PCR, and its TCRdb copy is limited to in-frame clones, with some not included. The table has around 41,000 clones, 68% seen once. Note on this clone: Its antigen is not identified.

The TCR originated in a man between 35 and 55 years old in good health and CMV-seronegative. Sequenced sample: PBMCs.

CDR3 sequence (DNA): TGTGCCAGTAGTATAGATGGGACAGTCTCCTACGAGCAGTACTTC. Residues: CASSIDGTVSYEQYF. The V call is TRBV19, the J call TRBJ2-7, with TRBD1 matching 7 bases. The CDR3 sequence is 15 residues long. Germline CDR1 and CDR2: LNHDA and SQIVND (reference sequence). After removal of 0 bases from V and 0 bases from J, the junction contained 2 bases not matched to a gene.